This entry features one T cell receptor beta chain sequence. Its specificity is unknown. These data come from a study of PD-L1 blockade in urothelial cancer. Study overall: At some point between 2013 and 2014 therapy began: atezolizumab 1,200 mg intravenously every 3 weeks. Points from the study as a whole: Tumor-associated clones in the blood of durable-benefit patients grew more at 3 weeks.

TCRdb's table, derived via immunoSEQ multiplex PCR, lists solely in-frame clones and lacks some. In the table there are 70,000 or so clones, under 90% of which are singletons. CDR1 is DFQATT and CDR2 is SNEGSKA in the germline V gene (reference sequence). The CDR3 totals 11 residues. Trimming removed 1 base from V and 8 bases from J, with 6 bases in between. The specimen was PBMCs, collected around atezolizumab (anti-PD-L1) treatment. The chain is built from TRBV20-1 and TRBJ2-1; D is unclear. The receptor comes from a man between 65 and 85 years old with urothelial cancer. The DNA for the CDR3 is TGCAGTGCTAGAGCTGTATATGAGCAGTTCTTC. The encoded protein is CSARAVYEQFF.